The entry below describes one TCR beta chain. Its antigen remains unidentified. The record has no base qualities; no much larger clone is one base away. The sample comes from a study of blood T cell repertoires in COVID-19 (dated by TCRdb to the early 2020s). Context from the whole study: Collaborator samples came from the United States, Italy and Spain and covered acute and convalescent phases of COVID-19. The material from the prospective study consisted of cDNA or gDNA derived from T cells, B-cell-depleted T cells, or PBMCs. Subjects who had been exposed to COVID-19, were actively infected with it, or had recovered from it provided the deeply sampled blood TCRbeta repertoires that made up the dataset. A freely available public database, intended as a resource for researchers studying the immune response to SARS-CoV-2, is where the repertoires were released. Samples came from the ongoing ImmuneRACE study (first 160 participants) plus 1,254 subjects from 6 global collaborators. Nearly every sample came with metadata listing a de-identified subject ID, COVID-19 status, age in years and sex. Where available, HLA class I and class II types were obtained from metadata supplied by the sample provider rather than from assay-based typing.

Enrolling through a virtual design, the prospective study's participants ranged in age from roughly 18 to 90 years and lived across roughly 23 United States geographic areas. In the prospective study, participants were assigned to cohorts based on the clinical history participants reported in a screening survey and a study questionnaire. For ImmuneRACE Cohort 3, a participant was defined as recovered based on two consecutive negative NP/OP PCR tests, clearance by a healthcare professional, or resolution of symptoms. In the prospective study, mobile phlebotomists collected whole blood, serum and a nasopharyngeal or oropharyngeal swab from each participant. Participants in the prospective study had the option to provide additional blood draws and questionnaires over a roughly two-month period. Prospective study blood samples were shipped either frozen or at room temperature before DNA extraction.

TCRbeta CDR3 regions were amplified from genomic DNA by means of the immunoSEQ Assay, a bias-controlled multiplex PCR. Per the original workflow: The number of nucleated cells in each sample was estimated by amplification of reference gene primers within the assay. To quantify the absolute abundance of each unique TCRbeta CDR3 rearrangement, sequence reads were collapsed and filtered. Productive Simpson clonality was computed per sample as the square root of Simpson's diversity index over productive rearrangements. The table was pulled from immuneACCESS by TCRdb, which kept in-frame rearrangements only. Such tables lose some clones; where checked, under half of the loss comes from unresolved V genes, and the rest has no known cause. Clonal size and the V and J genes are those of that table, whereas D and trimming came from the DNA. This sample comprises roughly 290,000 clones, around nine tenths of them detected only once. Together, the top ten hold 1.5% to 2% of the sample.

V drops 2 bases and J drops 1 base, leaving 9 bases in between. The CDR3 starts with the cysteine, ends with the phenylalanine, and has 15 residues. Kept here is only the CDR3 DNA, which spans 45 bases and is read in frame from base 1. Looking up the germline V gene yields CDR1 SGHRS and CDR2 YFSETQ. The study at large found these results: Clinical and demographic metadata were provided uncurated, with the amount varying by source and participant.

The TCR comes from a woman aged 40 to 55 who had recovered from COVID-19. The chain couples TRBV5-1 to TRBJ2-2; the D gene is not confidently resolved. The specimen was PBMCs or T cells enriched from blood (not recorded which). The sequence in DNA is TGCGCCAGCAGCTTCACAGCTATGAACACCGGGGAGCTGTTTTTT. This sequence encodes CASSFTAMNTGELFF.